These 12 T cell receptor beta chains originate from one sample sequenced in a study of cytomegalovirus exposure and HLA in healthy donors. It was with 60 Vbeta and 13 Jbeta primers that the PCR ran. TCRdb's table, derived via immunoSEQ multiplex PCR, lists solely in-frame clones and lacks some. This sample carries more than 65,000 clones, roughly four fifths of them seen once, and the ten largest clones take 1.9%. Sequenced sample: PBMCs. These receptors all come from a man younger than 30 in good health and CMV-seronegative.

The CDR3 is CASSSNRGSGGANEQFF. CDR3 bases: TGTGCCAGCAGCTCCAACCGGGGTAGCGGGGGGGCGAATGAGCAGTTCTTC. V usage is TRBV7-9 and J usage is TRBJ2-1; TRBD2 aligns across 11 bases. Unmatched junction bases numbered 12, after V lost 4 bases and J lost 7 bases. From germline, CDR1 is SEHNR and CDR2 FQNEAQ (reference sequence). The CDR3 runs to 17 residues.

This sequence joins TRBV10-3 and TRBJ1-1, with D tentatively TRBD1 (5 bases). The CDR3 runs 13 residues. Between the trimmed V and J ends, which lost 9 bases and 0 bases, there was a span of 11 bases. Germline CDR1 reads ENHRY; CDR2 reads SYGVKD. The DNA for the CDR3 is TGTGCCATAGGGGCAGAGATGAACACTGAAGCTTTCTTT. Residues: CAIGAEMNTEAFF.

This clone occurred a few times. The chain carries TRBV4-1 and TRBJ1-5; D is uncertain. In germline, CDR1 is MGHRA, CDR2 YSYEKL. The CDR3 covers 15 residues. Deletions cut 0 bases from V and 0 bases from J, with 6 bases between. The chain's CDR3 is CASSQDQYSNQPQHF. The CDR3 nucleotides read TGCGCCAGCAGCCAAGATCAGTATAGCAATCAGCCCCAGCATTTT.

The chain links TRBV10-3 to TRBJ1-1; 8 bases are shared with TRBD1. CDR1 is ENHRY and CDR2 is SYGVKD in the germline V gene. Losses at the gene ends were 7 bases for V and 4 bases for J; bases not matched to a gene: 8. CDR3 length: 14 amino acids. CDR3 residues: CAIMRQGLATEAFF. CDR3 DNA sequence: TGTGCCATCATGAGACAGGGGCTGGCCACTGAAGCTTTCTTT.

The V call is TRBV7-6, the J call TRBJ2-1, with TRBD1 matching over 8 bases. Trimming cost V 5 bases and J 0 bases; bases outside gene matches: 18. This CDR3 region has 20 residues. Germline CDR1 SGHVS, CDR2 FNYEAQ. The CDR3 DNA reads as TGTGCCAGCAGCACCACGCCACATTATGGACAGGGAGGCTCCTACAATGAGCAGTTCTTC. This codes for CASSTTPHYGQGGSYNEQFF.

V usage is TRBV6-1 and J usage is TRBJ2-5, with 7 bases aligning to TRBD2. This CDR3 has 11 amino acids. After removal of 1 base from V and 11 bases from J, the junction contained 1 base not matched to a gene. Looked up from germline, CDR1 is MNHNS and CDR2 is SASEGT. CDR3 coding DNA: TGTGCCAGCAGTGAAGTCGGGGGGCAGTACTTC. Translated: CASSEVGGQYF.

V usage is TRBV18 and J usage is TRBJ2-5, with D hard to call. The CDR3 has 15 amino acids. V was clipped by 1 base and J by 5 bases, with 14 bases between them. Germline V gene lookup returns CDR1 KGHSH and CDR2 LQKENI. CDR3 sequence: CASSPRSSTEETQYF. CDR3 DNA: TGTGCCAGCTCACCACGATCTAGTACCGAGGAGACCCAGTACTTC.

The chain employs TRBV6-6 and TRBJ1-5; 10 positions match TRBD1. CDR1 is MNHNY and CDR2 is SVGAGI in the germline V gene (reference sequence). CDR3 length equals 16 residues. Trimming cost V 5 bases and J 1 base; bases outside gene matches: 5. CDR3: CASSLDRGPSNQPQHF. The CDR3 DNA reads as TGTGCCAGCAGTCTCGACAGGGGGCCCAGCAATCAGCCCCAGCATTTT.

The V and J genes are TRBV6-4 and TRBJ2-1, with 8 nucleotides matching TRBD2. CDR1 is MRHNA, CDR2 SNTAGT, per germline. This CDR3 has 15 residues. J lost 7 bases, V lost 0 bases, and 5 bases had no gene match. The CDR3 spells CASSDSPGGVNEQFF. In DNA form, the CDR3 reads TGTGCCAGCAGTGACTCGCCCGGGGGGGTTAATGAGCAGTTCTTC.

The chain joins TRBV4-3 to TRBJ2-7; 7 positions agree with TRBD1. Germline trimming cut 5 bases from V and 6 bases from J; bases unmatched to any gene: 10. The germline gives CDR1 LGHNA, CDR2 YSLEER. The CDR3 covers 14 residues. The DNA of the CDR3 is TGCGCCAGCAGCTCGACAGGGCCTCCAGGCGAGCAGTACTTC. Its translation: CASSSTGPPGEQYF.

V and J are TRBV7-9 and TRBJ2-7; 7 bases match TRBD1. The V gene end was trimmed by 3 bases and the J gene end by 3 bases; junction bases not matched to a gene: 2. In germline, CDR1 is SEHNR, CDR2 FQNEAQ (reference sequence). There are 13 residues in the CDR3. DNA of the CDR3: TGTGCCAGCAGCTTGACAGGGAACTACGAGCAGTACTTC. Protein product: CASSLTGNYEQYF. Combining the CDR3 with reference TRBV7-9 and TRBJ2-7 gives the whole variable domain DTGVSQNPRHKITKRGQNVTFRCDPISEHNRLYWYRQTLGQGPEFLTYFQNEAQLEKSRLLSDRFSAERPKGSFSTLEIQRTEQGDSAMYLCASSLTGNYEQYFGPGTRLTVT.

The rearrangement uses TRBV5-6 and TRBJ1-1; TRBD1 is a possible D gene (5 bases). The V and J ends lost 2 bases and 2 bases respectively, with 10 bases between them. This CDR3 has 14 amino acids. The germline gives CDR1 SGHDT, CDR2 YYEEEE. The CDR3 DNA follows: TGTGCCAGCAGCTTAGGCAGGGCAAACACTGAAGCTTTCTTT. This gives the protein CASSLGRANTEAFF.